Sequencing of this TCR beta chain was carried out in a study of cytomegalovirus exposure and HLA in healthy donors. Study-wide background: There were some 380 genotyped donors. Of these, 75% to 85% fell in the genetic ancestry cluster associated with self-reported Caucasian donors. Overall study results and limits: At a 0.05 false discovery rate, a later analysis found about 17,000 TCR beta sequences to be associated with HLA alleles. Roughly 170 TCR beta chains were listed as cytomegalovirus-associated.

Points on this clone: Antigen unknown.

The CDR3 covers 18 residues. Germline V gene lookup returns CDR1 MNHEY and CDR2 SMNVEV (reference sequence). The ends lost 5 bases at V and 5 bases at J; junction bases unmatched: 20. Vbeta (60) and Jbeta (13) primers were used in the PCR. Profiling relied on immunoSEQ multiplex PCR, and the TCRdb table lists in-frame clones only, not all of them. Seen here are 80,000 to 95,000 clones, about 63% observed once, and the top ten hold about 6.7%. Sample: PBMCs. The chain carries TRBV27 and TRBJ1-2; 7 bases agree with TRBD1. The sequence was obtained from a woman aged 25-40 years in good health and CMV-seronegative. CDR3: CASSPTLYPGQEVYGYTF. The CDR3 region has the DNA TGTGCCAGCAGTCCCACACTCTACCCAGGACAGGAGGTTTATGGCTACACCTTC.